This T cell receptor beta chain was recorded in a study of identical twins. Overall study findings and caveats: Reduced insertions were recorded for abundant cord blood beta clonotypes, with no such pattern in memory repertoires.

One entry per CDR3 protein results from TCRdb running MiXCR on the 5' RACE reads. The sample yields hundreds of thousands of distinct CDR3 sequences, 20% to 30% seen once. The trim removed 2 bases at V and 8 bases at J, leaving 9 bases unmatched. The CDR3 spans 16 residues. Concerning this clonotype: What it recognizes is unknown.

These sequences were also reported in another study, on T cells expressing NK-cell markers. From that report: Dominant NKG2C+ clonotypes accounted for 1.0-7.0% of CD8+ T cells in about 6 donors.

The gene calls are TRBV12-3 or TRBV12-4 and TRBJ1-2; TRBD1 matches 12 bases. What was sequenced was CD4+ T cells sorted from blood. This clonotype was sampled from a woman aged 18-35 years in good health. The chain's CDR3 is CASSLWGTGGNRGYTF. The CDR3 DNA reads TGTGCCAGCAGTTTATGGGGGACAGGGGGCAATAGAGGCTACACCTTC.